This TCR beta chain originates from a study of blood T cells in healthy people across ages. Study findings and constraints: For the donors, CMV status was unknown and possibly confounded expanded clonotype changes. Researchers said unsorted PBMCs prevented a conclusive naive versus antigen-experienced comparison. While age rose, TCR beta diversity per million T cells dropped in a roughly linear way.

This clonotype was seen a handful of times. Its target is not known. The germline V gene encodes CDR1 DFQATT and CDR2 SNEGSKA (reference sequence). CDR3 length equals 12 residues. V was pared by 4 bases and J by 1 base, with 7 bases between. With a J-beta primer mix and a sample-barcoded 5' primer, a second PCR ran about 7 to 12 cycles. MiXCR, applied by TCRdb to the 5' RACE reads, yields one record per CDR3 protein. In the table there are about 970,000 distinct CDR3 sequences, just over 50% of which are singletons. The V gene is TRBV20-1, the J gene TRBJ2-5; D is unclear. The sequence was obtained from an older woman in good health. Sequenced material: blood. The CDR3 region is CSAKESQETQYF. The CDR3 DNA follows: TGCAGTGCTAAGGAAAGCCAAGAGACCCAGTACTTC.